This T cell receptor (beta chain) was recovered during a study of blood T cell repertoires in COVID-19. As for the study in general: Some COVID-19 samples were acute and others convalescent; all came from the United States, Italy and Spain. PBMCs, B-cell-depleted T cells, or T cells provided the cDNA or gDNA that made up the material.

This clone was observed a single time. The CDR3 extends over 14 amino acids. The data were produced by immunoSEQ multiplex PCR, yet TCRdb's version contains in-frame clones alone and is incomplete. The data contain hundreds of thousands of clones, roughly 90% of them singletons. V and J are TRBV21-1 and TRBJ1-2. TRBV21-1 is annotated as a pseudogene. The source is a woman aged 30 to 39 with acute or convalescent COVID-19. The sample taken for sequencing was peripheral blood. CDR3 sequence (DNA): TGTGCCAGCAGCAAAGATCGGGTTCCGGATGGCTACACCTTC. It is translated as CASSKDRVPDGYTF.